This T cell receptor (beta chain) was recorded in a study of blood T cell repertoires in COVID-19. Overall study context: The United States, Italy and Spain supplied acute and convalescent COVID-19 samples. The analysed material was cDNA or gDNA that came from T cells, B-cell-depleted T cells, or PBMCs.

Germline V gene sequence: CDR1 SGHNT, CDR2 YENEEA. V was pared by 5 bases and J by 7 bases, with 18 bases between. The CDR3 covers 15 residues. In the original processing: Estimates of nucleated cell counts were drawn from the amplification of reference gene primers. Assay used: immunoSEQ multiplex PCR; TCRdb lists only in-frame clones, some missing. Clone size and the V and J calls come from that table; the DNA yielded D and trimming. Counted here are roughly 280,000 clones, around 87% occurring once; the ten biggest clones make up about 2.2%. The genes are TRBV11-3 and TRBJ2-1, with D possibly matching TRBD2 (6 bases). The TCR comes from a woman aged 45-65 years who had recovered from COVID-19. Material for sequencing was peripheral blood. CDR3 protein: CASSPGGVERNEQFF. The CDR3 coding sequence is TGTGCCAGCAGCCCCGGCGGGGTCGAGCGTAATGAGCAGTTCTTC.